The 5 T cell receptor beta chains below all came from one sample that was sequenced in a study of T cell responses to AZD1222 COVID-19 vaccine. Repertoires were generated with immunoSEQ multiplex PCR, while TCRdb's copy carries only in-frame clones and drops some. The repertoire holds approximately 100,000 clones, with around 90% as singletons. The sample here was peripheral blood, taken on day 0 of AZD1222 vaccination. The receptor set was obtained from an adult in good health.

V is TRBV6-2 or TRBV6-3 and J is TRBJ2-1, with D hard to call. CDR1 and CDR2 (germline): MNHEY, SVGEGT. This CDR3 spans 15 amino acids. Trimming removed 5 bases from V and 0 bases from J, with 11 bases in between. The CDR3 loop is CASSLGPPSYNEQFF. DNA for the CDR3: TGTGCCAGCAGTCTCGGGCCCCCCTCCTACAATGAGCAGTTCTTC.

The chain joins TRBV27 to TRBJ1-5; no clear D gene. With 5 bases removed from V and 7 bases from J, the gap between germline ends came to 12 bases. Germline assignment: CDR1 MNHEY and CDR2 SMNVEV (reference sequence). The CDR3 totals 13 residues. In DNA, the CDR3 is TGTGCCAGCAGTCCCCACCCGTCCCAGCCCCAGCATTTT. Translation: CASSPHPSQPQHF.

The V gene is TRBV6-5, the J gene TRBJ2-7; D may be TRBD2 (7 bases). CDR3 length: 15 amino acids. CDR1 is MNHEY, CDR2 SVGAGI, per germline. Trimming removed 0 bases at V and 6 bases at J, with 15 bases between. The CDR3 DNA sequence: TGTGCCAGCAGTTACTCCCTCCAGGGGAGGGGCGAGCAGTACTTC. Translation gives CASSYSLQGRGEQYF.

This clone appeared a few times. This chain connects TRBV4-1 to TRBJ1-2; weak D call: TRBD1 (6 bases). V gave up 4 bases and J gave up 7 bases, with 16 bases separating them. Germline CDR1 MGHRA, CDR2 YSYEKL. This CDR3 comprises 14 residues. The CDR3 region is CASSRGTTTAGYTF. In DNA, the CDR3 is TGCGCCAGCAGCCGTGGGACAACGACGGCTGGCTACACCTTC.

The chain joins TRBV5-8 to TRBJ1-2; D remains ambiguous. This CDR3 contains 15 residues. The V gene lost 3 bases and the J gene lost 1 base, with 13 bases spanning the gap. Germline CDR1 SGHTS, CDR2 YDEGEE. The CDR3 loop reads CASSYGGHFNYGYTF. CDR3 DNA: TGTGCCAGCAGCTACGGCGGGCATTTTAACTATGGCTACACCTTC.